This T cell receptor (beta chain) derives from a study of beta chain features in type 1 diabetes. Regarding this clone: Its antigen is as yet unknown.

Study-level points and caveats: People with Type 1 diabetes carried modestly yet significantly shorter TCRB CDR3s in all four CD4+ subsets. The study left unresolved whether HLA type influences TCRB rearrangement. PCR might favor shorter templates, but any such skew would affect patients and controls equally.

Every isolated RNA sample was fully reverse transcribed, so sequencing captured expressed TCRB transcripts. Several million reads were obtained on average from naive, central memory and regulatory T cell samples. Produced via immunoSEQ multiplex PCR; TCRdb's table is partial and in-frame only. This sample has 150,000 to 190,000 clones; around 8% occur once, and the top ten carry almost 0.65%. The CDR3 runs to 14 residues. Trimming cost V 4 bases and J 6 bases, with 13 bases left between them. Looked up from germline, CDR1 is LNHDA and CDR2 is SQIVND (reference sequence). The sample consisted of central memory CD4+ T cells from blood. The TCR originated in a man between 18 and 29 years old in good health. V gene TRBV19 combines with J gene TRBJ2-1, with D perhaps matching TRBD1 (5 bases). This chain's CDR3 is CASSRGLRGNEQFF. CDR3 bases: TGTGCCAGTAGTAGGGGCCTAAGGGGCAATGAGCAGTTCTTC.